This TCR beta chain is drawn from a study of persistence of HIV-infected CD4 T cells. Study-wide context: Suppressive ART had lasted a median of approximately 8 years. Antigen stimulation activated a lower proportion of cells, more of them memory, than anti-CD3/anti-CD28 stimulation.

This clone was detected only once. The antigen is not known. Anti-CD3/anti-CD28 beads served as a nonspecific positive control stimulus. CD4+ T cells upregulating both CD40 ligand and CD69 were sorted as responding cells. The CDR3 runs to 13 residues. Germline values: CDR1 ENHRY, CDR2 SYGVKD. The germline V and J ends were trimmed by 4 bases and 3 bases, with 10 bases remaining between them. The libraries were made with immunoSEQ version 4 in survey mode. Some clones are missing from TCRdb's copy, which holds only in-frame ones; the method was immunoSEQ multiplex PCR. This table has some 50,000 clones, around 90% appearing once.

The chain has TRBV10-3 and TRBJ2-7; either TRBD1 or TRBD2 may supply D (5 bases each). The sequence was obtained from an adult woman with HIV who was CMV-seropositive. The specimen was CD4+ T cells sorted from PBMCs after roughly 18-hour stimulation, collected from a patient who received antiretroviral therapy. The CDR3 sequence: CAISGGPYYEQYF. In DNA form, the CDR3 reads TGTGCCATCAGTGGGGGACCATACTACGAGCAGTACTTC.